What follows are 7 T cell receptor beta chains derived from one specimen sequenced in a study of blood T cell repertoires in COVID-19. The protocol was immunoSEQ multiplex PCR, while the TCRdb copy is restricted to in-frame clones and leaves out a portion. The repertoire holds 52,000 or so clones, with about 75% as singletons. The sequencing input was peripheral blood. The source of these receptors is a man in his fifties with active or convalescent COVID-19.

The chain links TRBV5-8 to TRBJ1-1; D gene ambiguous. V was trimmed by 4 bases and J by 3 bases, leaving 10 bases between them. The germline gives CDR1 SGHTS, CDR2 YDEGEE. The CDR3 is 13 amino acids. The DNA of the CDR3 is TGTGCCAGCAGCCCAGGCGGGGACACTGAAGCTTTCTTT. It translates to CASSPGGDTEAFF.

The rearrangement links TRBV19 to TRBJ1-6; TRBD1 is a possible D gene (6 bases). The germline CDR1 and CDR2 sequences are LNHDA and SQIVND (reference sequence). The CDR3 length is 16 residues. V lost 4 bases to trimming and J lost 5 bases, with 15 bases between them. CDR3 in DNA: TGTGCCAGTAGTAGGGGACACCGAGGGGATAATTCACCCCTCCACTTT. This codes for CASSRGHRGDNSPLHF.

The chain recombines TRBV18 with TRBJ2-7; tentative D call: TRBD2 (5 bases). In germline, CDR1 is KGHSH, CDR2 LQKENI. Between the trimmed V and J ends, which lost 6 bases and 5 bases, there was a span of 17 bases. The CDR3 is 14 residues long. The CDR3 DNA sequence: TGTGCCAGCTCGCCAGCGGAGGCCACTGACGAGCAGTACTTC. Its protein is CASSPAEATDEQYF.

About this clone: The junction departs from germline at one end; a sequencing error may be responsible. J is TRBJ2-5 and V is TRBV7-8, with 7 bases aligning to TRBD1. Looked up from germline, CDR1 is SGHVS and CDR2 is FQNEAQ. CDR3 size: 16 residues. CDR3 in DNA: TGTGCCAGCACCTTAAGGGGGCCCCCCGGCGGGGAGACCCAGTACTTC. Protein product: CASTLRGPPGGETQYF.

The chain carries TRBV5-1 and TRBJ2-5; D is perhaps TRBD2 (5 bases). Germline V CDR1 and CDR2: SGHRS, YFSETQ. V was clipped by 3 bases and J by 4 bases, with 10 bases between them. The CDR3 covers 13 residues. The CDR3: CASSSLEGETQYF. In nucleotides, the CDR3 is TGCGCCAGCAGCTCTCTAGAGGGAGAGACCCAGTACTTC.

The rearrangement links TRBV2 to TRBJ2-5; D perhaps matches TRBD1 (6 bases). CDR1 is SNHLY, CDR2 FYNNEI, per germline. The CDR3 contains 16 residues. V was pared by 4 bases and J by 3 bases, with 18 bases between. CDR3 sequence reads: CASSVKRDDRKETQYF. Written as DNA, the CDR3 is TGTGCCAGCAGTGTGAAAAGGGACGACAGGAAAGAGACCCAGTACTTC.

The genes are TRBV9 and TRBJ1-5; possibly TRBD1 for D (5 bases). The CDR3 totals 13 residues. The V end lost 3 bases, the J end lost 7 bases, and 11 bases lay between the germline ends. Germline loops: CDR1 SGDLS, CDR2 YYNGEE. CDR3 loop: CASSEQVDQPQHF. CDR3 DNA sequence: TGTGCCAGCAGCGAACAGGTGGACCAGCCCCAGCATTTT.